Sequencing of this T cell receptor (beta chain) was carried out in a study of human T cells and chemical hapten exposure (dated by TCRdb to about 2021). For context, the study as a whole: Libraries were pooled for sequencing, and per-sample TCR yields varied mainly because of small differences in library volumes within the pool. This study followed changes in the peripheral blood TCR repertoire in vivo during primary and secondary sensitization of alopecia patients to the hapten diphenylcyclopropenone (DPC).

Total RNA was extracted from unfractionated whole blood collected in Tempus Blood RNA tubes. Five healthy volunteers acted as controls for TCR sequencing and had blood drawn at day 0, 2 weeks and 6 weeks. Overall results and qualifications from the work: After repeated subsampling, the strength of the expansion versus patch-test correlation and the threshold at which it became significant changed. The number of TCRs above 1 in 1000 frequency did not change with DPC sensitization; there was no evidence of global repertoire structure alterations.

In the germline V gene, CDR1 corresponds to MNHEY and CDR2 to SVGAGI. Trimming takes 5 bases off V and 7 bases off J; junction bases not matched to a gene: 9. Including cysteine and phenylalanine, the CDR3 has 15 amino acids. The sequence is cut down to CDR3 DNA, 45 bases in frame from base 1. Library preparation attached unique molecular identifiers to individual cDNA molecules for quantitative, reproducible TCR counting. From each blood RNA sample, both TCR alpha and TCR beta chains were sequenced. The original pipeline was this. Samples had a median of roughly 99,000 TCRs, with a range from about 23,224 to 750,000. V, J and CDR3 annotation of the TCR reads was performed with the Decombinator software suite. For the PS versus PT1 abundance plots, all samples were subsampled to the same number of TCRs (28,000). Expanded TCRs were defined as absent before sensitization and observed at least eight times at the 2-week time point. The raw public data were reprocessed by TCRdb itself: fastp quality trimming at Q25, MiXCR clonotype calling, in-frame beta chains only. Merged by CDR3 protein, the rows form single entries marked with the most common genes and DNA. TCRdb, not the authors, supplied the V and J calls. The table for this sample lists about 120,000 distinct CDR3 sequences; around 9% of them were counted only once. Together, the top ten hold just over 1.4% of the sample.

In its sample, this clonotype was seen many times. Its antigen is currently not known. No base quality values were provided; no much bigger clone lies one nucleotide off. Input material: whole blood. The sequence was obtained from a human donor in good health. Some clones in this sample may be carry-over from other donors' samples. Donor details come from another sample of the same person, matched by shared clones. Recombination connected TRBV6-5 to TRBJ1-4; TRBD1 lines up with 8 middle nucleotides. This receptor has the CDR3 CASSAWTGNREKLFF. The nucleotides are TGTGCCAGCAGTGCGTGGACAGGGAATCGTGAAAAACTGTTTTTT.